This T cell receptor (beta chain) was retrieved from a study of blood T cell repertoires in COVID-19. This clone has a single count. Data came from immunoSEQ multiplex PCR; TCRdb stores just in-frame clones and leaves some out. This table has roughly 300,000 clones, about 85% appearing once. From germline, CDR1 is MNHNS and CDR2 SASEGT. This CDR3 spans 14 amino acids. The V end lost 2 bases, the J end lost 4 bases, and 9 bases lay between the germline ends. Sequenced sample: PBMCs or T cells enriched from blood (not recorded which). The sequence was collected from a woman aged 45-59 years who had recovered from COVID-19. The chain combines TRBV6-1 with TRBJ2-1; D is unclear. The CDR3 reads CASSERDTYNEQFF. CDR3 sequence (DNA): TGTGCCAGCAGTGAACGTGACACGTACAATGAGCAGTTCTTC.